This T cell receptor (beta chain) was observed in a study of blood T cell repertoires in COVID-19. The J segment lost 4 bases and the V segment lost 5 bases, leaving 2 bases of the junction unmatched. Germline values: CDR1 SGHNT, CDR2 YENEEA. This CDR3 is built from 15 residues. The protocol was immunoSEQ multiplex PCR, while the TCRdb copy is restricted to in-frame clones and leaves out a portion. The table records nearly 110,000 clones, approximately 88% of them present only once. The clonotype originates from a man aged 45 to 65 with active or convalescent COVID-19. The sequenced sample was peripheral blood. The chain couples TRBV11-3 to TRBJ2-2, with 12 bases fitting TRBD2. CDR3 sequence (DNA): TGTGCCAGCAGCCAGACTAGCGGGAGCACCGGGGAGCTGTTTTTT. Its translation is CASSQTSGSTGELFF.